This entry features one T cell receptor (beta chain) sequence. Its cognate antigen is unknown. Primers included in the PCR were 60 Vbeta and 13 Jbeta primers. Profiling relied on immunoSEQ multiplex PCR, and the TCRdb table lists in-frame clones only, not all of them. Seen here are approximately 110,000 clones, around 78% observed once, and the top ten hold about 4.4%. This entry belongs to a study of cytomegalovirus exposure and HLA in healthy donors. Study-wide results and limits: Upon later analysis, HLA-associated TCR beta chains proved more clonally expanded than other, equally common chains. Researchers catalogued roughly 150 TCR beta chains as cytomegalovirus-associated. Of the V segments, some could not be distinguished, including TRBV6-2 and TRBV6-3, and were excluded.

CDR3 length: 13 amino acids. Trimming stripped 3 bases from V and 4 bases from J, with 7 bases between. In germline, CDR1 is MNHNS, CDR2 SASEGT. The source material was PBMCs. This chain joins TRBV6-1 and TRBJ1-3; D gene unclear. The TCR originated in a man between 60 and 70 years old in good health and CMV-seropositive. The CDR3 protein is CASSDLGGNTIYF. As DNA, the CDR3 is TGTGCCAGCAGTGACCTAGGCGGAAACACCATATATTTT.